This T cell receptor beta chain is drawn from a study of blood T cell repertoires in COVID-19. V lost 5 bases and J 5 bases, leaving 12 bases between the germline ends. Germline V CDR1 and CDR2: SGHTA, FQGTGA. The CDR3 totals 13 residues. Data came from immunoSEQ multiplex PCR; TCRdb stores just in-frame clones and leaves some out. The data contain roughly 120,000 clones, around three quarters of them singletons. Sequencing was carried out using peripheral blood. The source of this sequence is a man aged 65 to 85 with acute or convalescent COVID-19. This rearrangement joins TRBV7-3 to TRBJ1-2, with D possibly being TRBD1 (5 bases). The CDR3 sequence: CASSPGEGYGYTF. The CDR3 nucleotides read TGTGCCAGCAGCCCTGGGGAGGGGTATGGCTACACCTTC.